This T cell receptor beta chain was documented in a study of OX40 agonist ivuxolimab in advanced cancers. About the study: The diagnoses of dose-escalation patients were hepatocellular carcinoma, melanoma, renal cell or head and neck cancer. Partial responses were seen in three patients, one with hepatocellular carcinoma and two with cutaneous melanoma.

V lost 4 bases and J 6 bases, leaving 6 bases between the germline ends. This CDR3 has 12 amino acids. Germline V gene sequence: CDR1 KGHSH, CDR2 LQKENI. At baseline, cycle 4 day 1, and cycle 7 day 1, blood was sampled. Measured with immunoSEQ multiplex PCR; TCRdb has only the in-frame clones, and not every one. The data show 55,000 to 65,000 clones, approximately 93% seen once. Notes on the study in general: Expansion of clones was among the lowest in partial responders at 0.1-3.0 mg/kg.

For this clone: Antigen specificity is unknown.

The chain carries TRBV18 and TRBJ1-4; D is unresolved. The origin of this receptor is an adult with an advanced solid tumor such as melanoma, head and neck, liver or kidney cancer. This material consisted of CD4+ or CD8+ T cells sorted from blood, taken in a trial of the OX40 agonist ivuxolimab. CDR3 DNA sequence: TGTGCCAGCTCACTGGAGGATGAAAAACTGTTTTTT. This sequence encodes CASSLEDEKLFF.